What follows is one TCR beta chain and its context. The antigen remains undetermined. The sample belongs to a study of PD-1 blockade in classical Hodgkin lymphoma. Study context: Nivolumab 3 mg/kg was given intravenously every 2 weeks.

The data were produced by immunoSEQ multiplex PCR, yet TCRdb's version contains in-frame clones alone and is incomplete. Here the sample spans roughly 18,000 clones, 75% to 85% being singletons. Noted time point: cycle 4 day 1 (C4D1), after six to seven weeks of nivolumab. All trial patients relapsed after autologous stem cell transplantation. This CDR3 region has 16 residues. Germline trimming cut 5 bases from V and 8 bases from J; bases unmatched to any gene: 8. Germline V gives CDR1 LNHDA, CDR2 SQIVND (reference sequence). Study outcomes and limitations: Significantly greater TCR diversity emerged by C4D1 in CD4+ cells but not CD8+ cells. Patients were excluded if nivolumab began under 1 year after ASCT (the autologous transplant).

The sample in question was peripheral blood mononuclear cells (PBMCs), obtained before the fourth cycle of nivolumab. The TCR was taken from a human donor with classical Hodgkin lymphoma. The J gene is TRBJ2-1, the V gene TRBV19; 14 bases align to TRBD2. The CDR3 DNA reads TGTGCCAGTAGTCTATCGACTAGCGGGAGGGCCCATGAGCAGTTCTTC. Translation gives CASSLSTSGRAHEQFF.